The clone carrying this T cell receptor (beta chain) was seen many times. Its target is unknown. TCRdb independently ran MiXCR on the reads; one entry per CDR3 protein. The sample has about 130,000 distinct CDR3 sequences, 8% to 9% seen once; the top ten hold around 10%. The data derive from a study of T cell repertoires in cytomegalovirus infection. Study as a whole: Based on public TCR beta signatures, there were indications of CMV infection and of a matching HLA type.

Study-wide points: The cumulative frequency of public TCR beta families distinguished individuals who carried CMV together with the relevant HLA. The ex vivo response was dominated by HLA-C-restricted CMV-specific TCR beta clonotypes.

The origin of this receptor is a human donor in good health (CMV status not recorded). Some clones in this sample may be carry-over from other donors' samples. Sequenced material: PBMCs.

The CDR3 nucleotides are TGCAGTGCTCCGGGGATGAACACTGAAGCTTTCTTT. Encoded protein: CSAPGMNTEAFF. The chain links TRBV20-1 to TRBJ1-1; D ambiguous. This CDR3 region has 12 residues. V lost 5 bases and J 0 bases, leaving 7 bases between the germline ends. Germline assignment: CDR1 DFQATT and CDR2 SNEGSKA (reference sequence).